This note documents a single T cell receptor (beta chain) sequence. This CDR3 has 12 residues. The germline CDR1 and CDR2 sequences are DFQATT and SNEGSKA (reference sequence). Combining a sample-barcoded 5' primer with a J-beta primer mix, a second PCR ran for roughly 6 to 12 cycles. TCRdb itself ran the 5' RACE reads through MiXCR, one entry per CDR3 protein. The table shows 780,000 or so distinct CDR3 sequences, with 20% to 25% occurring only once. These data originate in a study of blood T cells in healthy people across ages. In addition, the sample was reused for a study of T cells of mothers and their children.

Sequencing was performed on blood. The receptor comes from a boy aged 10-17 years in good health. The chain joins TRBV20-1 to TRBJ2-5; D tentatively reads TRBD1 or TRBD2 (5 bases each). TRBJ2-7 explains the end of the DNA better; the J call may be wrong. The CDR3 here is CSARDQAHEQYF. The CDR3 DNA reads TGCAGTGCTCGGGACCAGGCCCACGAGCAGTACTTC.